The text below deals with one T cell receptor (beta chain). The antigen remains unidentified. What was sequenced were expressed TCRB transcripts, since all of the isolated RNA had been reverse transcribed. Data came from immunoSEQ multiplex PCR; TCRdb stores just in-frame clones and leaves some out. The profile shows some 15,000 clones, less than 50% of them singletons. Between the trimmed V and J ends, which lost 4 bases and 6 bases, there was a span of 10 bases. Germline loops: CDR1 SGHKS, CDR2 YYEKEE (reference sequence). This CDR3 has 13 amino acids. These data originate in a study of beta chain features in type 1 diabetes. Whole-study findings and limits: Patients' naive, central memory and regulatory TCRB repertoires appeared more alike than those of healthy donors.

The receptor's source is a woman between 40 and 55 years old in good health. This chain links TRBV5-5 with TRBJ2-2; D may be TRBD2 (6 bases). Input material: stem cell memory CD4+ T cells from blood. The CDR3 DNA is TGTGCCAGCAGCCGTGGGGGGTCCGGGGAGCTGTTTTTT. It yields the protein CASSRGGSGELFF.